A single sample is the source of the 18 T cell receptor beta chains below, sequenced in a study of post-analysis software for immune sequencing data. Whole-study findings and limits: Several TRBV segments (TRBV5-6, TRBV5-1 and TRBV20-1 among them) occurred more frequently in patients than in controls.

Carried by the TCR beta cDNA libraries were unique molecular identifiers. Via MiXCR, TCRdb re-called the PCR reads, giving one row per CDR3 protein. Of about 400,000 distinct CDR3 sequences listed, less than 40% are singletons. These TCRs are of unknown antigen specificity. Material for sequencing was blood. The receptors stem from a girl aged 5-17 years with multiple sclerosis.

The CDR3 region is CASSLTGFGDTEAFF. CDR3 in DNA: TGTGCCAGCAGCTTAACAGGGTTCGGGGACACTGAAGCTTTCTTT. The chain employs TRBV7-9 and TRBJ1-1; D perhaps matches TRBD1 (6 bases). Germline-derived CDR1 and CDR2 are SEHNR and FQNEAQ (reference sequence). The CDR3 spans 15 residues. Between the trimmed V and J ends, which lost 2 bases and 3 bases, there was a span of 13 bases.

This chain links TRBV27 with TRBJ1-2; D gene uncertain. This CDR3 is 14 amino acids long. Trimming shortened V by 6 bases and J by 1 base, and 12 bases separated the two germline ends. Germline V lookup: CDR1 MNHEY, CDR2 SMNVEV (reference sequence). The CDR3 loop is CASSPSPNNYGYTF. The CDR3 DNA is TGTGCCAGCAGCCCGAGCCCCAATAACTATGGCTACACCTTC.

This clonotype has at least ten counts. The chain combines TRBV29-1 with TRBJ2-7; D is uncertain. The germline gives CDR1 SQVTM, CDR2 ANQGSEA. The CDR3 consists of 12 residues. With 2 bases removed from V and 1 base from J, the gap between germline ends came to 6 bases. The CDR3, as DNA: TGCAGCGTTGAACTGGGGTCCTACGAGCAGTACTTC. It specifies CSVELGSYEQYF.

The sample holds a few counts of this clonotype. The chain recombines TRBV4-1 with TRBJ2-3; 8 positions agree with TRBD2. The CDR3 loop spans 16 amino acids. From germline, CDR1 is MGHRA and CDR2 YSYEKL. Trimming took 0 bases from V and 6 from J; bases not matched to a gene: 8. CDR3 sequence: CASSQEDAGGEDTQYF. The CDR3 DNA is TGCGCCAGCAGCCAAGAGGACGCGGGGGGCGAGGATACGCAGTATTTT.

Of note for this clonotype: A much bigger clone sits one base away, suggesting this may be a read error. The CDR3 is CASNPPRTSVYNEQFF. The CDR3 nucleotides read TGTGCCAGCAACCCACCCCGGACTAGCGTCTACAATGAGCAGTTCTTC. V is TRBV7-2 and J is TRBJ2-1; 9 bases map to TRBD2. CDR3 length: 16 residues. Germline V lookup: CDR1 SGHTA, CDR2 FQGNSA. The J segment lost 3 bases and the V segment lost 7 bases, leaving 10 bases of the junction unmatched. The whole variable domain, remainder taken from reference TRBV7-2 and TRBJ2-1, is GAGVSQSPSNKVTEKGKDVELRCDPISGHTALYWYRQSLGQGLEFLIYFQGNSAPDKSGLPSDRFSAERTGGSVSTLTIQRTQQEDSAVYLCASNPPRTSVYNEQFFGPGTRLTVL.

This chain joins TRBV12-3 or TRBV12-4 and TRBJ2-3; D gene ambiguous. The CDR3 is 14 residues long. Trimming removed 6 bases from V and 1 base from J, with 11 bases in between. The DNA for the CDR3 is TGTGCCAGCAGGCTATCCTACGGCACAGATACGCAGTATTTT. It yields the protein CASRLSYGTDTQYF.

Worth noting for this clonotype: The junction does not match germline at one end; this may be a read error. The V and J genes are TRBV20-1 and TRBJ2-3; D may correspond to TRBD1 or TRBD2 (5 bases each). This CDR3 comprises 12 residues. Germline V gene sequence: CDR1 DFQATT, CDR2 SNEGSKA (reference sequence). The chain's CDR3 is CSKLGPTGTQYF. DNA for the CDR3: TGCAGTAAGCTGGGACCCACAGGTACGCAGTATTTT.

This clonotype showed up just a few times. This sequence joins TRBV5-1 and TRBJ2-5; maybe TRBD2 (5 bases). With 0 bases removed from V and 4 bases from J, the gap between germline ends came to 13 bases. This CDR3 has 15 residues. Germline assignment: CDR1 SGHRS and CDR2 YFSETQ. This CDR3 reads CASSLAGPEGETQYF. The CDR3 DNA reads TGCGCCAGCAGCTTGGCTGGCCCTGAGGGAGAGACCCAGTACTTC.

The gene calls are TRBV7-2 and TRBJ2-5; TRBD2 matches at 11 bases. Germline trimming cut 5 bases from V and 5 bases from J; bases unmatched to any gene: 4. In germline, CDR1 is SGHTA, CDR2 FQGNSA. CDR3 length: 14 residues. CDR3 in amino acids: CASSTSGGGETQYF. The CDR3 nucleotides are TGTGCCAGCAGCACTAGCGGGGGTGGGGAGACCCAGTACTTC.

This clonotype was found a few times. The rearrangement joins TRBV20-1 to TRBJ2-7; D is unresolved. With 3 bases removed from V and 2 bases from J, the gap between germline ends came to 20 bases. Germline lookup yields CDR1 DFQATT and CDR2 SNEGSKA (reference sequence). The CDR3 contains 16 residues. The CDR3 loop reads CSASPLTWFGTYEQYF. CDR3 nucleotides: TGCAGTGCTAGTCCGCTAACATGGTTTGGGACCTACGAGCAGTACTTC.

The CDR3 loop is CSVVATGHEQFF. The CDR3 region has the DNA TGCAGCGTTGTGGCCACTGGGCATGAGCAGTTCTTC. V is TRBV29-1 and J is TRBJ2-1, with D unclear. Trimming stripped 4 bases from V and 8 bases from J, with 12 bases between. This CDR3 contains 12 residues. Germline V CDR1 and CDR2: SQVTM, ANQGSEA.

The CDR3 nucleotides read TGTGCCAGCAGCCCGGGACAGAGGGGGACCCAGTACTTC. Translation: CASSPGQRGTQYF. The V and J genes are TRBV6-1 and TRBJ2-7; 7 nucleotides agree with TRBD1. The DNA end lines up better with TRBJ2-5; the J call may be wrong. CDR1 and CDR2 from the germline V gene are MNHNS and SASEGT. The CDR3 is made up of 13 amino acids.

This clonotype was detected only a few times. The chain links TRBV12-3 or TRBV12-4 to TRBJ2-1, with a tentative D call TRBD2 (5 bases). The CDR3 length is 14 residues. Trimming cost V 4 bases and J 12 bases, with 19 bases left between them. The CDR3 loop is CASSSDAGLPWQFF. Written as DNA, the CDR3 is TGTGCCAGCAGTTCGGACGCGGGCCTTCCGTGGCAGTTCTTC.

This clonotype appeared a few times. V is TRBV29-1 and J is TRBJ2-3, with 11 bases aligning to TRBD2. Per germline, CDR1 SQVTM and CDR2 ANQGSEA. The CDR3 loop spans 15 amino acids. The junction had 3 bases not matched to a gene; V was cut back by 4 bases and J by 0 bases. The CDR3 loop is CSVATSGDSTDTQYF. The CDR3 nucleotides are TGCAGCGTTGCGACTAGCGGGGATAGCACAGATACGCAGTATTTT.

This clonotype has just a few counts. The rearrangement uses TRBV7-3 and TRBJ2-6, with D unresolved. CDR1 SGHTA and CDR2 FQGTGA come from the germline V gene. The V end was cut by 5 bases, the J end by 1 base, with 9 bases between. This CDR3 contains 15 residues. The CDR3 DNA reads as TGTGCCAGCAGCCGCCCGAGGTCTGGGGCCAACGTCCTGACTTTC. It translates to CASSRPRSGANVLTF.

The chain links TRBV24-1 to TRBJ1-2; TRBD1 agrees at 7 bases. Unmatched junction bases numbered 20, after V lost 9 bases and J lost 8 bases. The V gene's germline CDR1 is KGHDR and CDR2 SFDVKD. This CDR3 comprises 16 residues. This chain's CDR3 is CATEWADRVRSEGYTF. As DNA, the CDR3 is TGTGCCACCGAATGGGCTGACAGGGTGCGTTCTGAAGGCTACACCTTC.

This chain's CDR3 is CASSATGAGANVLTF. The CDR3 DNA sequence: TGTGCCAGCAGCGCCACAGGGGCCGGGGCCAACGTCCTGACTTTC. V and J are TRBV7-2 and TRBJ2-6; 7 positions agree with TRBD1. Per the germline V gene, CDR1 is SGHTA and CDR2 is FQGNSA. J gave up 4 bases and V 5 bases, and 5 bases lay outside the gene matches. The CDR3 contains 15 residues.

The chain employs TRBV20-1 and TRBJ2-7; the D is unclear. The germline gives CDR1 DFQATT, CDR2 SNEGSKA (reference sequence). The CDR3 consists of 13 residues. V lost 6 bases, J lost 3 bases, and 15 bases lay in between. In DNA, the CDR3 is TGCAGTGCCATCATCTCTGGGCTCTACGAGCAGTACTTC. Residues: CSAIISGLYEQYF.